This TCR beta chain was observed in a study of blood T cell repertoires in COVID-19 (TCRdb year 2020). Broadly, across the study: Collaborator samples came from the United States, Italy and Spain and covered acute and convalescent phases of COVID-19. Sample metadata almost always included a de-identified subject ID, COVID-19 status, age in years and sex. Where available, HLA class I and class II types were obtained from metadata supplied by the sample provider rather than from assay-based typing. The samples were drawn from two sources: the first 160 participants of the ongoing ImmuneRACE study, and 1,200 or so subjects contributed by 6 global collaborators. The repertoires were released in a freely available public database intended as a resource for research on the immune response to SARS-CoV-2. The dataset comprised deeply sampled blood TCRbeta repertoires from subjects exposed to, actively infected with, or recovered from COVID-19. The prospective study material was composed of cDNA or gDNA derived from T cells, B-cell-depleted T cells, or PBMCs.

TCRbeta CDR3 regions were amplified from genomic DNA by means of the immunoSEQ Assay, a bias-controlled multiplex PCR. On the study's bioinformatics: The number of nucleated cells in each sample was estimated by amplification of reference gene primers within the assay. Sequence reads were collapsed and filtered to measure the absolute abundance of every unique TCRbeta CDR3 rearrangement. For each sample, productive Simpson clonality was calculated by taking the square root of Simpson's diversity index across productive rearrangements. TCRdb's version of the immuneACCESS table is confined to in-frame rearrangements and falls short of the full clone set. An unresolved V gene accounts for under half of the shortfall where checked; the remainder is of unknown origin. D and trimming were read from the DNA, whereas the V and J calls and clone size are those reported in that table. The sample data list 150,000 to 200,000 clones, and more than 70% of these were observed just once. About 9.6% of the sample is taken by the ten largest.

In the prospective study, participants were about 18 to 95 years old, resided in 24 geographic areas of the United States, and were enrolled through a virtual design. In the prospective study, participants were assigned to cohorts based on the clinical history participants reported in a screening survey and a study questionnaire. Recovered participants in ImmuneRACE Cohort 3 were defined as having two consecutive negative NP/OP PCR tests, clearance from a healthcare professional, or resolution of symptoms. In the prospective study, mobile phlebotomists collected whole blood, serum and a nasopharyngeal or oropharyngeal swab from each participant. Participants in the prospective study had the option to provide additional blood draws and questionnaires over a 2-month period. Before DNA extraction, prospective study blood samples were shipped either frozen or at room temperature. A note on this clone: Its specific antigen is unknown. Within one base of it there is no much larger clone, and no base qualities were kept.

The V end gives up 8 bases and the J end 4 bases, leaving 6 bases in the junction not matched to a gene. CDR1 and CDR2, looked up from the germline V gene, are SNHLY and FYNNEI. The CDR3 starts with the cysteine, ends with the phenylalanine, and has 14 residues. Kept here is only the CDR3 DNA, which spans 42 bases and is read in frame from base 1. Beyond this particular receptor, the publication reports: The quantity of clinical and demographic metadata differed by source and by participant and was supplied without curation.

Sequenced: PBMCs or T cells enriched from blood (not recorded which). This TCR was recovered from a woman aged 30 to 39 who had recovered from COVID-19. This chain joins TRBV2 to TRBJ2-5; 11 nucleotides in the junction match TRBD1. Here is the DNA: TGTGCCAGCGGGGGCGGGACAGGGGGAGAGACCCAGTACTTC. This is translated as CASGGGTGGETQYF.